Listed below are T cell receptor beta chains from one sample, sequenced in a study of cytomegalovirus exposure and HLA in healthy donors. Clones were read by immunoSEQ multiplex PCR, and TCRdb kept only the in-frame ones, dropping some. The sample contains about 140,000 clones, roughly three quarters of which appear only once. Sample: PBMCs. These receptors were taken from a man in his late teens or twenties in good health and CMV-seronegative. Each CDR3 is given with its conserved first and last residue. D genes are given only for firm matches. Rows may omit the clone size; those that give it use once, few, many or a size class.

V gene,D gene,clone size,J gene,CDR3 protein,CDR3 DNA
TRBV28,TRBD1,NA,TRBJ2-2,CASSPPLGQGPDYNTGELFF,TGTGCCAGCAGTCCTCCTCTGGGACAGGGTCCCGACTACAACACCGGGGAGCTGTTTTTT
TRBV6-5,NA,once,TRBJ1-2,CASRPRGGDYGYTF,TGTGCCAGCAGGCCCAGAGGGGGGGACTATGGCTACACCTTC
TRBV5-1,TRBD1,NA,TRBJ2-6,CASSLDLTGEGGANVLTF,TGCGCCAGCAGCTTGGATCTGACAGGGGAAGGTGGGGCCAACGTCCTGACTTTC
TRBV27,TRBD2,NA,TRBJ2-4,CASRAGGAIGKNIQYF,TGTGCCAGCAGAGCGGGGGGGGCAATCGGCAAAAACATTCAGTACTTC
TRBV6-1,NA,NA,TRBJ2-7,CASSDRGRDEQYF,TGTGCCAGCAGTGACAGGGGACGGGACGAGCAGTACTTC
TRBV5-1,TRBD2,NA,TRBJ2-7,CASSDLGLAGVGWSGIWQYF,TGCGCCAGCAGCGACCTGGGACTAGCGGGAGTAGGATGGAGTGGAATTTGGCAGTACTTC
TRBV11-2,NA,NA,TRBJ2-1,CASSLLYRGGNEQFF,TGTGCCAGCAGCCTATTATACAGGGGAGGCAATGAGCAGTTCTTC
TRBV28,NA,NA,TRBJ1-5,CASTHSYNQPQHF,TGTGCCAGCACCCACAGCTACAATCAGCCCCAGCATTTT
TRBV7-9,NA,NA,TRBJ2-2,CASSPPGDTGELFF,TGTGCCAGCAGCCCCCCCGGGGACACCGGGGAGCTGTTTTTT
TRBV10-1,NA,NA,TRBJ2-7,CASSESLVAYEQYF,TGCGCCAGCAGTGAGTCACTCGTAGCCTACGAGCAGTACTTC
TRBV25-1,NA,NA,TRBJ1-4,CASSGWTAEGEKLFF,TGTGCCAGCAGTGGTTGGACGGCGGAGGGGGAAAAACTGTTTTTT
TRBV15,TRBD2,NA,TRBJ2-2,CATSSGLATNTGELFF,TGTGCCACCAGCAGTGGACTAGCCACGAACACCGGGGAGCTGTTTTTT
TRBV30,NA,few,TRBJ1-1,CAWSVLMNTEAFF,TGTGCCTGGAGTGTACTAATGAACACTGAAGCTTTCTTT
TRBV4-1,TRBD2,NA,TRBJ2-3,CASSRRGTSGRTSTDTQYF,TGCGCCAGCAGCCGCCGGGGGACTAGCGGGAGGACTAGCACAGATACGCAGTATTTT
TRBV27,TRBD2,NA,TRBJ2-7,CASSLGWAGVHEQYF,TGTGCCAGCAGTTTAGGTTGGGCGGGGGTTCACGAGCAGTACTTC
TRBV28,NA,few,TRBJ1-1,CASTEDTLTEAFF,TGTGCCAGTACCGAGGACACTCTCACTGAAGCTTTCTTT
TRBV27,TRBD2,NA,TRBJ2-3,CASSLLAGGNTQYF,TGTGCCAGCAGTTTACTAGCGGGGGGGAATACGCAGTATTTT
TRBV4-2,TRBD1,NA,TRBJ1-3,CASSHTPRDRVYGNTIYF,TGTGCCAGCAGCCACACACCCCGGGACAGGGTCTATGGAAACACCATATATTTT
TRBV27,TRBD2,NA,TRBJ2-7,CASSYTSASSYEQYF,TGTGCCAGCAGTTACACTAGCGCCAGCTCCTACGAGCAGTACTTC
TRBV10-3,TRBD2,NA,TRBJ2-1,CAISGSGGANEQFF,TGTGCCATCAGTGGTAGCGGGGGGGCCAATGAGCAGTTCTTC
TRBV7-3,TRBD2,NA,TRBJ2-1,CASSLLAGGPYEQFF,TGTGCCAGCAGCTTACTAGCGGGAGGGCCGTATGAGCAGTTCTTC
TRBV19,TRBD1,NA,TRBJ1-4,CASSTPRQGATNEKLFF,TGTGCCAGTAGTACCCCGCGACAGGGCGCAACTAATGAAAAACTGTTTTTT
TRBV6-1,TRBD1,NA,TRBJ2-4,CASSLLRDSKNIQYF,TGTGCCAGCAGTCTTCTCCGGGACAGCAAAAACATTCAGTACTTC
TRBV7-2,TRBD1,NA,TRBJ2-3,CASSKRTGYTDTQYF,TGTGCCAGCAGCAAACGGACAGGGTACACAGATACGCAGTATTTT
TRBV2,NA,NA,TRBJ2-7,CASKGETVPYEQYF,TGTGCCAGCAAGGGAGAAACGGTACCTTACGAGCAGTACTTC
TRBV7-9,NA,NA,TRBJ1-4,CASSLGAGLLQATNEKLFF,TGTGCCAGCAGCTTAGGGGCAGGCCTATTACAAGCAACTAATGAAAAACTGTTTTTT
TRBV9,TRBD1,few,TRBJ2-7,CASSGTGTGLSEQYF,TGTGCCAGCAGCGGAACCGGGACAGGGCTAAGCGAGCAGTACTTC
TRBV28,TRBD2,NA,TRBJ2-1,CASSPTPGAGVYNEQFF,TGTGCCAGCAGTCCAACCCCGGGAGCGGGAGTTTACAATGAGCAGTTCTTC
TRBV6-4,TRBD2,few,TRBJ2-3,CASSSGGATDTQYF,TGTGCCAGCAGTAGCGGGGGGGCCACAGATACGCAGTATTTT
TRBV6-5,TRBD1,NA,TRBJ1-1,CASSYLQGARDTEAFF,TGTGCCAGCAGTTACCTACAGGGGGCGCGGGACACTGAAGCTTTCTTT
TRBV19,NA,NA,TRBJ1-2,CASSRGGNYGYTF,TGTGCCAGTAGTAGGGGGGGCAACTATGGCTACACCTTC
TRBV28,NA,NA,TRBJ1-5,CASSFIPPGRVGPQHF,TGTGCCAGCAGTTTTATTCCGCCAGGGCGCGTGGGGCCCCAGCATTTT
TRBV6-1,TRBD2,NA,TRBJ2-3,CASSETKRRWVKASGSTDTQYF,TGTGCCAGCAGTGAAACGAAGCGTAGGTGGGTGAAAGCTAGCGGGTCCACAGATACGCAGTATTTT
TRBV27,NA,few,TRBJ2-7,CASSLGQGGYEQYF,TGTGCCAGCAGTTTAGGGCAGGGGGGCTACGAGCAGTACTTC
TRBV7-9,TRBD1,few,TRBJ1-1,CASSEQGAGTEAFF,TGTGCCAGCAGCGAACAGGGGGCTGGCACTGAAGCTTTCTTT
TRBV9,TRBD2,NA,TRBJ2-5,CASSVGTSGGTPSQETQYF,TGTGCCAGCAGCGTGGGGACTAGCGGGGGGACGCCCTCCCAAGAGACCCAGTACTTC
TRBV30,TRBD1,NA,TRBJ1-4,CAWSSPRGQGKKLFF,TGTGCCTGGAGTTCCCCCAGGGGACAGGGGAAAAAACTGTTTTTT
TRBV30,NA,NA,TRBJ1-1,CALTGITSPEAFF,TGTGCCCTCACAGGGATAACCAGCCCTGAAGCTTTCTTT
TRBV4-1,NA,NA,TRBJ2-7,CASSQDIYYEQYF,TGCGCCAGCAGCCAAGATATTTACTACGAGCAGTACTTC
TRBV28,NA,NA,TRBJ1-1,CASSLWDRSNTEAFF,TGTGCCAGCAGTTTATGGGACAGATCGAACACTGAAGCTTTCTTT
TRBV13,NA,NA,TRBJ2-7,CASSLGLQGGEQYF,TGTGCCAGCAGCTTAGGTCTTCAGGGCGGCGAGCAGTACTTC
TRBV10-3,NA,NA,TRBJ2-7,CAISDRAYEQYF,TGTGCCATCAGTGACAGGGCCTACGAGCAGTACTTC
TRBV6-5,NA,NA,TRBJ2-7,CASRRSRESPYEQYF,TGTGCCAGCAGGAGGAGTAGGGAGTCCCCTTACGAGCAGTACTTC
TRBV11-2,NA,NA,TRBJ2-3,CASSSLRLTGRTDTQYF,TGTGCCAGCAGCTCACTTAGACTGACAGGGAGGACAGATACGCAGTATTTT
TRBV5-1,TRBD2,NA,TRBJ2-4,CASSSQPFSGGTSGSLAKNIQYF,TGCGCCAGCAGCTCTCAACCCTTCTCCGGTGGGACTAGCGGGAGCTTAGCCAAAAACATTCAGTACTTC
TRBV6-1,NA,NA,TRBJ1-1,CASSIGQLQNTEAFF,TGTGCCAGCAGCATCGGACAGCTCCAGAACACTGAAGCTTTCTTT
TRBV11-3,NA,NA,TRBJ1-6,CASSSGGTNSPLHF,TGTGCCAGCAGCTCGGGGGGGACGAATTCACCCCTCCACTTT
TRBV30,TRBD1,NA,TRBJ2-2,CAWTSGLGQGTGELFF,TGTGCCTGGACGAGTGGGTTAGGACAGGGGACCGGGGAGCTGTTTTTT
TRBV7-8,TRBD2,NA,TRBJ2-7,CASSFRTRLMTYEQYF,TGTGCCAGCAGCTTTCGGACTAGATTGATGACCTACGAGCAGTACTTC